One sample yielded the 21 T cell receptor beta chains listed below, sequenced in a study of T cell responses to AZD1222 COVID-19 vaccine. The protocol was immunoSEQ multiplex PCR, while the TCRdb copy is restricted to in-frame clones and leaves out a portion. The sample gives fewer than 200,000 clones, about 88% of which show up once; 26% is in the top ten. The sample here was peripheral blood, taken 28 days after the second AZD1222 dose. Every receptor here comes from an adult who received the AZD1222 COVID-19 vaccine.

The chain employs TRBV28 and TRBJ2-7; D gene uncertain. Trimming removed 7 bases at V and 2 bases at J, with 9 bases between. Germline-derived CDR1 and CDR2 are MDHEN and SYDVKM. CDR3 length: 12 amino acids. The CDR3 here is CASKVSTYEQYF. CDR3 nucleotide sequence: TGTGCCAGCAAGGTATCGACCTACGAGCAGTACTTC.

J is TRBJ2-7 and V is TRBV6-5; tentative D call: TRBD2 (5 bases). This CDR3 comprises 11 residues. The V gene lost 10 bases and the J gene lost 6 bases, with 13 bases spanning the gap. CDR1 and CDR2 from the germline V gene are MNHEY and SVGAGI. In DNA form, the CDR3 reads TGTGCCACACAACGGGGAATCGAGCAGTACTTC. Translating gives CATQRGIEQYF.

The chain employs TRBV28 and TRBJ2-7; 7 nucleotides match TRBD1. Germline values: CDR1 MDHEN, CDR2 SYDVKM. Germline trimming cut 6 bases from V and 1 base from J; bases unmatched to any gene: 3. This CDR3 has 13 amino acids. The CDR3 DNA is TGTGCCAGCAGATGGACAGGTTCCTACGAGCAGTACTTC. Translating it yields CASRWTGSYEQYF.

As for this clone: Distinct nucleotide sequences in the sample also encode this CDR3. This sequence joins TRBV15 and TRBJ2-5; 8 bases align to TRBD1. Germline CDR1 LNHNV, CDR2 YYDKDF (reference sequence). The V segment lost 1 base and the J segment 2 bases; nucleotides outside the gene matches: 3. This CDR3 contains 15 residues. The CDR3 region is CATSRGGTGQETQYF. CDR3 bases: TGTGCCACCAGCAGAGGGGGGACAGGTCAAGAGACCCAGTACTTC. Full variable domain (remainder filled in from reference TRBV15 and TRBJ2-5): DAMVIQNPRYQVTQFGKPVTLSCSQTLNHNVMYWYQQKSSQAPKLLFHYYDKDFNNEADTPDNFQSRRPNTSFCFLDIRSPGLGDTAMYLCATSRGGTGQETQYFGPGTRLLVL.

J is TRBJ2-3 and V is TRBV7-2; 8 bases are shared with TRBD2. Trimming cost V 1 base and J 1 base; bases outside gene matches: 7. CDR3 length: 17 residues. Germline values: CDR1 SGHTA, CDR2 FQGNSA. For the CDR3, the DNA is TGTGCCAGCAGCTTAGGAGCGGGAGTATCTGGCACAGATACGCAGTATTTT. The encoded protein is CASSLGAGVSGTDTQYF.

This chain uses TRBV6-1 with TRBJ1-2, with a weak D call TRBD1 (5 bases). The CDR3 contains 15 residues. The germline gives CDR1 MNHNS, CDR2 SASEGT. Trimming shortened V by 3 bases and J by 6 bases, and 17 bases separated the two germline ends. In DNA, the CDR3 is TGTGCCAGCAGTGACCAGACAGAGGTTAGGGATGGCTACACCTTC. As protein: CASSDQTEVRDGYTF.

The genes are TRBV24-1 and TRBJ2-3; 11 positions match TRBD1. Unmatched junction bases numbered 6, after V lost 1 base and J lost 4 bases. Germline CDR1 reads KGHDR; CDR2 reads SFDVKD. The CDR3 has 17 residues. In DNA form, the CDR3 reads TGTGCCACCAGTGATTTTACCGGGACAGGGGGGGCAGATACGCAGTATTTT. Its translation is CATSDFTGTGGADTQYF.

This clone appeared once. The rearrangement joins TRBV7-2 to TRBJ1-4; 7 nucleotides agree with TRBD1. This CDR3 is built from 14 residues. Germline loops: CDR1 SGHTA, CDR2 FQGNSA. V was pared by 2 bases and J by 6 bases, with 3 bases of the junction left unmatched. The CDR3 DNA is TGTGCCAGCAGCTTAACAGGGGTAGATGAAAAACTGTTTTTT. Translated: CASSLTGVDEKLFF.

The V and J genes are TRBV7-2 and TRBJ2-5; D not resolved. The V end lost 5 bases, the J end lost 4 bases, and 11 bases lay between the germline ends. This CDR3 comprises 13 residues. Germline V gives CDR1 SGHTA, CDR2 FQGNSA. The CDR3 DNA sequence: TGTGCCAGCAGCCCCGGCCGAGGAGAGACCCAGTACTTC. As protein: CASSPGRGETQYF.

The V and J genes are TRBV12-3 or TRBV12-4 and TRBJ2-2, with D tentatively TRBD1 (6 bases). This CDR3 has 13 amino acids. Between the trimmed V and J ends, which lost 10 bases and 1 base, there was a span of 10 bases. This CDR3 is CAISGQNTGELFF. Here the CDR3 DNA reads TGTGCCATCTCGGGACAGAACACCGGGGAGCTGTTTTTT.

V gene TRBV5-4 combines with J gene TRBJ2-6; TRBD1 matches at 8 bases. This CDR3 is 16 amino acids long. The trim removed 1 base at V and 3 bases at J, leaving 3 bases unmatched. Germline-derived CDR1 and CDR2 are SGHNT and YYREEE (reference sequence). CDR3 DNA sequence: TGTGCCAGCAGCTTGCAGGGGGCAAATGGGGCCAACGTCCTGACTTTC. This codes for CASSLQGANGANVLTF.

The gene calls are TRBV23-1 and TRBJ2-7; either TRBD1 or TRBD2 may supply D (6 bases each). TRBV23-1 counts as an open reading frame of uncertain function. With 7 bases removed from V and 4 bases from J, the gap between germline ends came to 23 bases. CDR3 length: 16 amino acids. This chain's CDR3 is CASTSRGRKEFYEQYF. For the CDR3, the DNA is TGCGCCAGCACGTCTCGGGGGCGTAAAGAGTTTTACGAGCAGTACTTC.

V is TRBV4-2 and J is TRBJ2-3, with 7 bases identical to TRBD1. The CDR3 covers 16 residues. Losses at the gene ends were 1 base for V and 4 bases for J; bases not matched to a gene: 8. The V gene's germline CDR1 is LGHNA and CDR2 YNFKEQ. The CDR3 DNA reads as TGTGCCAGCAGCCAAGGACAGGGAAGTAGGGCAGATACGCAGTATTTT. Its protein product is CASSQGQGSRADTQYF.

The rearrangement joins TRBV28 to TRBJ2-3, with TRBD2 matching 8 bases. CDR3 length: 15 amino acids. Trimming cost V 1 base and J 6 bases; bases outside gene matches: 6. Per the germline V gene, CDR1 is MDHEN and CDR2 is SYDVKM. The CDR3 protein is CASSLFGLAADTQYF. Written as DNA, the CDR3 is TGTGCCAGCAGTTTATTCGGACTAGCAGCGGATACGCAGTATTTT.

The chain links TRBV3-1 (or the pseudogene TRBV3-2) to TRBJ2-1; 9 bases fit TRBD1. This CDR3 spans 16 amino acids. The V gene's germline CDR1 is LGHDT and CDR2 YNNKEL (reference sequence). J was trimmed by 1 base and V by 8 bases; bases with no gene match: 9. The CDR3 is CASHTTGTGSYNEQFF. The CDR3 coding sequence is TGTGCCAGCCATACGACCGGGACAGGGTCCTACAATGAGCAGTTCTTC.

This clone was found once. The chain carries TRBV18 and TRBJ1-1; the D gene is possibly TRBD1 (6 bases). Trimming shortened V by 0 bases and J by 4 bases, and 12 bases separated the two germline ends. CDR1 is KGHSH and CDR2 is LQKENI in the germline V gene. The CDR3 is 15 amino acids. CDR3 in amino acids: CASSPPNREGTEAFF. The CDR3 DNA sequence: TGTGCCAGCTCACCACCAAACAGGGAAGGCACTGAAGCTTTCTTT. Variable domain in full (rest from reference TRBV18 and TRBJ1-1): NAGVMQNPRHLVRRRGQEARLRCSPMKGHSHVYWYRQLPEEGLKFMVYLQKENIIDESGMPKERFSAEFPKEGPSILRIQQVVRGDSAAYFCASSPPNREGTEAFFGQGTRLTVV.

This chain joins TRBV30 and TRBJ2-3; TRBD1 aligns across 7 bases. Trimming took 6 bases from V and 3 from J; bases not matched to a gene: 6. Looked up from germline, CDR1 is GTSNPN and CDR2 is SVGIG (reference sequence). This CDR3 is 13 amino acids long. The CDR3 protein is CACTGERTDTQYF. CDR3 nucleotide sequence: TGTGCCTGCACAGGGGAGAGGACAGATACGCAGTATTTT. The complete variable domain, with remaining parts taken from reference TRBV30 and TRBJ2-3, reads SQTIHQWPATLVQPVGSPLSLECTVEGTSNPNLYWYRQAAGRGLQLLFYSVGIGQISSEVPQNLSASRPQDRQFILSSKKLLLSDSGFYLCACTGERTDTQYFGPGTRLTVL.

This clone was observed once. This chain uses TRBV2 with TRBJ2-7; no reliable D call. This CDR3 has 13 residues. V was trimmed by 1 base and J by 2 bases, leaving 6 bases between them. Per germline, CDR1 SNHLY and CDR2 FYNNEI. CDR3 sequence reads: CASSEVQAYEQYF. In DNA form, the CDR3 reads TGTGCCAGCAGTGAAGTCCAGGCCTACGAGCAGTACTTC.

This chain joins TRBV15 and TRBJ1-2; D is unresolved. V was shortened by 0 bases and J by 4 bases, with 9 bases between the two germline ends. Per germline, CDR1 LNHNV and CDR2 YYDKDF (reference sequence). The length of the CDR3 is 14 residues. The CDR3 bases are TGTGCCACCAGCAGAGATACGGGGAGCTATGGCTACACCTTC. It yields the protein CATSRDTGSYGYTF.

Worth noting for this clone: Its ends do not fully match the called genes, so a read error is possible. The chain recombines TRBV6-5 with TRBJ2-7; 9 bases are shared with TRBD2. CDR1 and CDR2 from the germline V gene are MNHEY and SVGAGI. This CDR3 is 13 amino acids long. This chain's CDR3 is CASSPLGGLAANF. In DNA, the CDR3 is TGTGCCAGCAGCCCCTTAGGGGGACTAGCCGCTAACTTC.

CDR3: CASSLDRAGNTIYF. For the CDR3, the DNA is TGTGCCAGCAGCTTAGACAGGGCTGGAAACACCATATATTTT. This sequence joins TRBV7-2 and TRBJ1-3; weak D call: TRBD1 (6 bases). V lost 1 base and J 2 bases, leaving 6 bases between the germline ends. Germline CDR1 and CDR2: SGHTA and FQGNSA. CDR3 size: 14 residues.